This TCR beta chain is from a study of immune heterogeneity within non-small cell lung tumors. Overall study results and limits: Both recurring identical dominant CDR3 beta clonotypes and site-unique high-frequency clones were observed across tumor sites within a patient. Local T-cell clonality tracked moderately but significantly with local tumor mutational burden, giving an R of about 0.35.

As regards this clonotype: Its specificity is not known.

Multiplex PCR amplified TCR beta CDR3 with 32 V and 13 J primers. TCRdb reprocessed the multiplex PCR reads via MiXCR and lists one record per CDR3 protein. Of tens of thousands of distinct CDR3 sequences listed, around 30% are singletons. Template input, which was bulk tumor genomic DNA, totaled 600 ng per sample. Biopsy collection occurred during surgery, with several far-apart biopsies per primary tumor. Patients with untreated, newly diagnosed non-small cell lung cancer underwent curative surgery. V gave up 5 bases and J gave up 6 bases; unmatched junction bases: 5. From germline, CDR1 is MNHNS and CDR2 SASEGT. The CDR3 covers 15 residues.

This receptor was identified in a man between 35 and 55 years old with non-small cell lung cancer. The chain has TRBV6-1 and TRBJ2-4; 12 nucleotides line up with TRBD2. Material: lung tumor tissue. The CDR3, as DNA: TGTGCCAGCAGTCCTCTGACTAGCGGGAGAAACATTCAGTACTTC. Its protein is CASSPLTSGRNIQYF.